What follows describes a single T cell receptor beta chain. This entry comes from a study of blood T cell repertoires in COVID-19. Turning to the study itself: The United States, Italy and Spain provided the acute and convalescent COVID-19 samples. T cells, B-cell-depleted T cells, or PBMCs provided the cDNA or gDNA that served as material.

CDR3 length: 13 residues. The V and J ends lost 5 bases and 7 bases, in that order; junction bases with no gene match: 7. In germline, CDR1 is SGHAT, CDR2 FQNNGV. Participants came from around 25 US areas, aged about 18 to 100 years. Assay: immunoSEQ multiplex PCR; the TCRdb copy retains only in-frame clones and omits some. The sample records about 180,000 clones, roughly nine tenths being singletons. The chain has TRBV11-2 and TRBJ2-5; 7 bases line up with TRBD1. The source of this sequence is a human donor with acute COVID-19. The donor label of this sample is uncertain. The sample comprised PBMCs or T cells enriched from blood (not recorded which). The CDR3 nucleotides read TGTGCCAGCAGCCACAAAGGGGGCGGGACCCAGTACTTC. Its protein product is CASSHKGGGTQYF.